The next 28 T cell receptor beta chains were all read from a single sample in a study of regulatory dendritic cells for organ transplantation. The assay was immunoSEQ multiplex PCR, and TCRdb's table has in-frame clones only and misses some. The sample carries 25,000 to 30,000 clones, approximately 78% recorded once. Sequenced material: naive CD4+ T cells from blood. As for subset: CD45RA+ naive T cells. All receptors come from a human donor in good health.

This clone has a handful of counts. The V gene is TRBV7-2, the J gene TRBJ1-2, with 9 bases lining up with TRBD1. The CDR3 spans 15 residues. CDR1 is SGHTA, CDR2 FQGNSA, per germline. Trimming cost V 0 bases and J 6 bases; bases outside gene matches: 5. The CDR3 DNA follows: TGTGCCAGCAGCTTAGCCAGACAGGGGGTAAATGGCTACACCTTC. Translated: CASSLARQGVNGYTF. The variable domain in full, with the rest retrieved from reference TRBV7-2 and TRBJ1-2, is GAGVSQSPSNKVTEKGKDVELRCDPISGHTALYWYRQSLGQGLEFLIYFQGNSAPDKSGLPSDRFSAERTGGSVSTLTIQRTQQEDSAVYLCASSLARQGVNGYTFGSGTRLTVV.

The chain has TRBV6-6 and TRBJ2-1, with TRBD1 identical over 7 bases. The CDR3 contains 15 residues. Germline V gene lookup returns CDR1 MNHNY and CDR2 SVGAGI (reference sequence). V lost 4 bases to trimming and J lost 4 bases; unmatched junction nucleotides: 7. The CDR3 protein is CASSLQGTGYNEQFF. The DNA of the CDR3 is TGTGCCAGCAGTTTACAGGGGACGGGATACAATGAGCAGTTCTTC.

This chain joins TRBV19 and TRBJ1-4; 9 bases map to TRBD1. Germline V gene sequence: CDR1 LNHDA, CDR2 SQIVND (reference sequence). The CDR3 spans 17 residues. V lost 2 bases, J lost 7 bases, and 11 bases stayed unmatched. CDR3 in DNA: TGTGCCAGTAGTATAAGTTCCGTTGGGACAGGGAGTGAAAAACTGTTTTTT. Amino acids: CASSISSVGTGSEKLFF.

This clone has only one observation. This chain links TRBV5-4 with TRBJ2-5; 8 nucleotides line up with TRBD2. Per the germline V gene, CDR1 is SGHNT and CDR2 is YYREEE (reference sequence). CDR3 length equals 16 residues. V shed 4 bases, J shed 5 bases, and the junction held 13 bases outside the gene matches. CDR3 in amino acids: CASSPWSAGGEETQYF. The CDR3 nucleotides read TGTGCCAGCAGCCCGTGGTCGGCGGGGGGAGAGGAGACCCAGTACTTC.

This chain uses TRBV7-9 with TRBJ1-1; D uncertain. V was trimmed by 5 bases and J by 5 bases, leaving 12 bases between them. In germline, CDR1 is SEHNR, CDR2 FQNEAQ (reference sequence). This CDR3 contains 13 residues. The DNA of the CDR3 is TGTGCCAGCAGCATTTCCGCCACAACTGAAGCTTTCTTT. Translating it yields CASSISATTEAFF.

The genes are TRBV7-2 and TRBJ2-6, with 8 bases identical to TRBD2. The J segment lost 13 bases and the V segment lost 5 bases, leaving 13 bases of the junction unmatched. This CDR3 has 15 residues. The germline V gene encodes CDR1 SGHTA and CDR2 FQGNSA. The CDR3 protein is CASSIRASGPRVLTF. The CDR3 DNA follows: TGTGCCAGCAGCATTCGGGCTAGCGGGCCCCGGGTCCTGACTTTC.

The chain couples TRBV5-6 to TRBJ1-2, with no clear D. The germline V gene encodes CDR1 SGHDT and CDR2 YYEEEE. Trimming took 4 bases from V and 0 from J, leaving 16 bases between them. The CDR3 loop spans 16 amino acids. The CDR3 here is CASSMEWRAANYGYTF. The CDR3 region has the DNA TGTGCCAGCAGCATGGAGTGGAGGGCGGCTAACTATGGCTACACCTTC.

This clone was seen a few times. The chain carries TRBV5-4 and TRBJ2-7; 12 positions agree with TRBD1. The CDR3 consists of 16 residues. The trim removed 4 bases at V and 5 bases at J, leaving 10 bases unmatched. The germline V gene has CDR1 SGHNT and CDR2 YYREEE (reference sequence). The CDR3 region is CASSKDRDRGLHEQYF. The DNA for the CDR3 is TGTGCCAGCAGCAAGGACCGGGACAGGGGGCTGCACGAGCAGTACTTC.

The chain joins TRBV5-6 to TRBJ1-5, with a possible D match to TRBD1 (5 bases). The V gene lost 2 bases and the J gene lost 0 bases, with 12 bases spanning the gap. The CDR3 consists of 16 residues. CDR1 SGHDT and CDR2 YYEEEE come from the germline V gene. The CDR3 spells CASSLGGGYSNQPQHF. The CDR3 DNA follows: TGTGCCAGCAGCTTAGGTGGGGGGTATAGCAATCAGCCCCAGCATTTT.

The chain combines TRBV19 with TRBJ2-6, with D perhaps TRBD1 (6 bases). Germline V CDR1 and CDR2: LNHDA, SQIVND (reference sequence). The CDR3 is 16 amino acids. Trimming pared 5 bases from V and 0 bases from J, leaving 11 bases between. In nucleotides, the CDR3 is TGTGCCAGTAGTTTGGACAGATTCTCTGGGGCCAACGTCCTGACTTTC. Protein product: CASSLDRFSGANVLTF.

This rearrangement joins TRBV25-1 to TRBJ1-1; the D is unclear. The V gene lost 11 bases and the J gene lost 0 bases, with 4 bases spanning the gap. There are 10 residues in the CDR3. Germline CDR1 reads MGHDK; CDR2 reads SYGVNS. The CDR3 sequence is CAGLNTEAFF. CDR3 nucleotides: TGTGCCGGCCTGAACACTGAAGCTTTCTTT.

The chain couples TRBV18 to TRBJ1-1; D gene uncertain. Trimming took off 2 bases at V and 0 bases at J, with 4 bases between the two ends. Germline V gene data show CDR1 as KGHSH and CDR2 as LQKENI. The CDR3 is made up of 13 amino acids. CDR3 bases: TGTGCCAGCTCACCAGCGATGAACACTGAAGCTTTCTTT. This encodes CASSPAMNTEAFF.

The chain recombines TRBV6-5 with TRBJ2-7; 9 nucleotides line up with TRBD1. This CDR3 region has 15 residues. Germline V gene lookup returns CDR1 MNHEY and CDR2 SVGAGI. V was pared by 4 bases and J by 1 base, with 5 bases of the junction left unmatched. CDR3 sequence reads: CASSSDRGISYEQYF. CDR3 DNA sequence: TGTGCCAGCAGTTCGGACAGGGGAATATCCTACGAGCAGTACTTC.

The chain couples TRBV6-6 to TRBJ1-3; 12 bases fit TRBD1. Germline values: CDR1 MNHNY, CDR2 SVGAGI (reference sequence). Germline trimming cut 0 bases from V and 6 bases from J; bases unmatched to any gene: 0. The CDR3 runs to 15 residues. CDR3 coding DNA: TGTGCCAGCAGTTACTCGGGACAGGGGGCAAACACCATATATTTT. Protein sequence: CASSYSGQGANTIYF.

Note on this clone: Other DNA sequences in this specimen translate into the identical CDR3. The gene calls are TRBV18 and TRBJ1-1; D may be TRBD1 (6 bases). The V gene lost 3 bases and the J gene lost 0 bases, with 11 bases spanning the gap. The CDR3 has 15 residues. Germline CDR1 KGHSH, CDR2 LQKENI. The CDR3 DNA reads as TGTGCCAGCTCACCGGGGCAGGGGATGAACACTGAAGCTTTCTTT. Translation gives CASSPGQGMNTEAFF.

This clone was seen more than once but under ten times. The chain recombines TRBV6-1 with TRBJ1-1, with 8 bases fitting TRBD1. Germline lookup yields CDR1 MNHNS and CDR2 SASEGT. The ends lost 7 bases at V and 5 bases at J; junction bases unmatched: 9. There are 14 residues in the CDR3. The CDR3: CASMRGQGATEAFF. The CDR3 DNA is TGTGCCAGCATGAGGGGCCAGGGGGCAACTGAAGCTTTCTTT.

The V call is TRBV2, the J call TRBJ1-1; TRBD1 is a possible D gene (5 bases). The ends were cut back, 6 bases at V and 4 bases at J, with 15 bases in the middle. This CDR3 comprises 14 residues. The germline V gene has CDR1 SNHLY and CDR2 FYNNEI. The CDR3 reads CASRGLIGVTEAFF. DNA for the CDR3: TGTGCCAGCAGAGGACTAATAGGGGTCACTGAAGCTTTCTTT.

The CDR3 spells CASSQEKGVLAGITDTQYF. The CDR3 DNA reads as TGTGCCAGCAGCCAAGAAAAGGGGGTGCTAGCGGGGATCACAGATACGCAGTATTTT. V usage is TRBV4-2 and J usage is TRBJ2-3; 9 bases match TRBD2. The CDR3 totals 19 residues. Germline loops: CDR1 LGHNA, CDR2 YNFKEQ. The V and J ends lost 0 bases and 2 bases, in that order; junction bases with no gene match: 12.

CDR3 sequence: CASSLARNTEAFF. CDR3 in DNA: TGTGCCAGCAGCTTAGCTAGGAACACTGAAGCTTTCTTT. The genes are TRBV7-2 and TRBJ1-1; no clear D. Trimming cost V 0 bases and J 1 base, with 3 bases left between them. Germline assignment: CDR1 SGHTA and CDR2 FQGNSA. The CDR3 is 13 amino acids.

This chain joins TRBV5-5 and TRBJ1-2; TRBD1 aligns across 11 bases. CDR1 and CDR2 (germline): SGHKS, YYEKEE (reference sequence). The CDR3 is 15 amino acids. V gave up 4 bases and J gave up 8 bases; unmatched junction bases: 10. The CDR3 region has the DNA TGTGCCAGCAGCCTACACCAGGGACAGGGGGAGGGCTACACCTTC. Translation: CASSLHQGQGEGYTF.

The chain is built from TRBV11-2 and TRBJ1-2; D remains ambiguous. This CDR3 contains 14 residues. Germline loops: CDR1 SGHAT, CDR2 FQNNGV. Trimming left V 5 bases short and J 3 bases short, with 13 bases between. CDR3 coding DNA: TGTGCCAGCAGCGCTTTGAGGGCGCACTATGGCTACACCTTC. Translation gives CASSALRAHYGYTF.

The chain combines TRBV7-2 with TRBJ1-5; D is unresolved. The V end lost 5 bases, the J end lost 0 bases, and 11 bases lay between the germline ends. The CDR3 loop spans 15 amino acids. Germline CDR1 is SGHTA and CDR2 is FQGNSA. CDR3 sequence: CASSLQVDSNQPQHF. DNA of the CDR3: TGTGCCAGCAGCCTTCAGGTTGATAGCAATCAGCCCCAGCATTTT. Drawing the rest from reference TRBV7-2 and TRBJ1-5, the complete variable domain is GAGVSQSPSNKVTEKGKDVELRCDPISGHTALYWYRQSLGQGLEFLIYFQGNSAPDKSGLPSDRFSAERTGGSVSTLTIQRTQQEDSAVYLCASSLQVDSNQPQHFGDGTRLSIL.

The CDR3 protein is CASSLRGAWDEQFF. In nucleotides, the CDR3 is TGTGCCAGCAGTCTACGGGGGGCCTGGGATGAGCAGTTCTTC. The gene calls are TRBV6-1 and TRBJ2-1, with D possibly matching TRBD2 (7 bases). Trimming took off 5 bases at V and 8 bases at J, with 16 bases between the two ends. Germline loops: CDR1 MNHNS, CDR2 SASEGT. This CDR3 contains 14 residues.

This clone was picked up one time. V and J are TRBV9 and TRBJ2-4; D is possibly TRBD1 (5 bases). CDR3 length: 13 amino acids. CDR1 and CDR2 (germline): SGDLS, YYNGEE. With 1 base removed from V and 7 bases from J, the gap between germline ends came to 9 bases. In DNA form, the CDR3 reads TGTGCCAGCAGCGTAAGGGGCAGCAACATTCAGTACTTC. It encodes CASSVRGSNIQYF.

CDR3 nucleotide sequence: TGTGCCAGTAGCCTTCGACAGACAACTAATGAAAAACTGTTTTTT. It yields the protein CASSLRQTTNEKLFF. The V call is TRBV19, the J call TRBJ1-4; a possible D gene is TRBD1 (5 bases). Germline CDR1 is LNHDA and CDR2 is SQIVND (reference sequence). Trimming took 6 bases from V and 0 from J, leaving 11 bases between them. The CDR3 extends over 15 amino acids.

The CDR3 region is CASSPEGQGGSDTQYF. For the CDR3, the DNA is TGTGCCAGCAGCCCGGAGGGACAGGGTGGTTCAGATACGCAGTATTTT. The V call is TRBV5-5, the J call TRBJ2-3, with 9 nucleotides matching TRBD1. The CDR3 length is 16 residues. Germline CDR1 SGHKS, CDR2 YYEKEE (reference sequence). J gave up 4 bases and V 4 bases, and 10 bases lay outside the gene matches.

The V and J genes are TRBV11-3 and TRBJ1-1; TRBD1 matches at 7 bases. Germline lookup yields CDR1 SGHNT and CDR2 YENEEA. J lost 4 bases, V lost 0 bases, and 5 bases had no gene match. The CDR3 is 15 residues long. CDR3: CASSLDLGGVTEAFF. DNA of the CDR3: TGTGCCAGCAGCTTAGATCTAGGGGGCGTCACTGAAGCTTTCTTT.

This chain joins TRBV5-1 and TRBJ1-1; D not resolved. This CDR3 has 14 amino acids. Trimming stripped 1 base from V and 5 bases from J, with 12 bases between. Germline V lookup: CDR1 SGHRS, CDR2 YFSETQ. The CDR3 DNA reads TGCGCCAGCAGCTTGTTCGGGGAAGGGACTGAAGCTTTCTTT. It translates to CASSLFGEGTEAFF.